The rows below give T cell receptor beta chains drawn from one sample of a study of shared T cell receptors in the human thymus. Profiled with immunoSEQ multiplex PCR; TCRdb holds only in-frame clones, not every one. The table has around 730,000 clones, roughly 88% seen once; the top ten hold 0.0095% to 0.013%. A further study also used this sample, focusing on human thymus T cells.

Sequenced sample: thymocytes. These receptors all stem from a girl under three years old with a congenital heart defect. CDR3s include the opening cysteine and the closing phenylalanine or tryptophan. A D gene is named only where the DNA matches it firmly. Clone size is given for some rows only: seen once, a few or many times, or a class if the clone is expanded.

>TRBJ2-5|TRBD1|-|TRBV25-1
CASRTGTGEGATQYF
TGTGCCAGCAGGACCGGGACAGGGGAAGGCGCGACCCAGTACTTC
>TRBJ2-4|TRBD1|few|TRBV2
CASRRGQGAKNIQYF
TGTGCCAGCCGAAGGGGACAGGGTGCCAAAAACATTCAGTACTTC
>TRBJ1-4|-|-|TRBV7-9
CATLPHPTGENEKLFF
TGTGCCACCCTCCCACATCCGACAGGAGAGAATGAAAAACTGTTTTTT
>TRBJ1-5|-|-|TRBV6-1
CASSEEGAGRLLGSKSNQPQHF
TGTGCCAGCAGTGAAGAAGGGGCAGGGAGGCTGTTGGGATCGAAGAGTAATCAGCCCCAGCATTTT
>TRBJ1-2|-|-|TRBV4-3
CASSQGRLRETYGYTF
TGCGCCAGCAGCCAAGGCCGCTTGAGGGAGACCTATGGCTACACCTTC
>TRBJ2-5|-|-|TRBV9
CASSPGGGRETQYF
TGTGCCAGCAGCCCCGGTGGGGGCCGGGAGACCCAGTACTTC
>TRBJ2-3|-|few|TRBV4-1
CASSQVGGSTDTQYF
TGCGCCAGCAGCCAAGTCGGCGGATCCACAGATACGCAGTATTTT
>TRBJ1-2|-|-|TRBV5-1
CASSPGNNYGYTF
TGCGCCAGCAGCCCGGGGAACAACTATGGCTACACCTTC
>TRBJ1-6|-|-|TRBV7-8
CASSYTGHSGSPLHF
TGTGCCAGCAGCTATACGGGACATTCGGGTTCACCCCTCCACTTT
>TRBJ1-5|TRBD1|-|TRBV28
CASSSYKFQGAPSNQPQHF
TGTGCCAGCAGTTCTTATAAATTCCAGGGGGCCCCAAGCAATCAGCCCCAGCATTTT
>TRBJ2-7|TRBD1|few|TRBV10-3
CAISGGTGCEQYF
TGTGCCATCAGCGGTGGGACAGGGTGCGAGCAGTACTTC
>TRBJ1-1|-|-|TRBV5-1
CASSGTGTRENTEAFF
TGCGCCAGCAGCGGGACCGGGACACGGGAGAACACTGAAGCTTTCTTT
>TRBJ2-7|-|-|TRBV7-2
CASSFSLPLEYEQYF
TGTGCCAGCAGCTTTTCCTTGCCGTTAGAATACGAGCAGTACTTC
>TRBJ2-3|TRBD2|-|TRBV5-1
CASSSGLAGGITDTQYF
TGCGCCAGCAGCTCCGGACTAGCGGGGGGCATCACAGATACGCAGTATTTT
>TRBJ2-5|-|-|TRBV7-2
CASSLKSRETQYF
TGTGCCAGCAGCTTAAAGAGCCGAGAGACCCAGTACTTC
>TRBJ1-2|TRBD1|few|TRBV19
CASSTQPQQGTYGYTF
TGTGCCAGTAGTACACAACCCCAACAGGGGACCTATGGCTACACCTTC